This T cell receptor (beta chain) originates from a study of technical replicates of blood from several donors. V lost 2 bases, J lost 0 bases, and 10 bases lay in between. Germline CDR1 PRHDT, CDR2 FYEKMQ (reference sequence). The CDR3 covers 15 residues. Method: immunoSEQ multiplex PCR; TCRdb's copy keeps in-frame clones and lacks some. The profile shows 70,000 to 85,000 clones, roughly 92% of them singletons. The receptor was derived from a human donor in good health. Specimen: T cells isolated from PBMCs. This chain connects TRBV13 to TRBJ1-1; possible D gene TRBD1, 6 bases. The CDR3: CASSLHRDMNTEAFF. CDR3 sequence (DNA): TGTGCCAGCAGCTTACACAGGGACATGAACACTGAAGCTTTCTTT.